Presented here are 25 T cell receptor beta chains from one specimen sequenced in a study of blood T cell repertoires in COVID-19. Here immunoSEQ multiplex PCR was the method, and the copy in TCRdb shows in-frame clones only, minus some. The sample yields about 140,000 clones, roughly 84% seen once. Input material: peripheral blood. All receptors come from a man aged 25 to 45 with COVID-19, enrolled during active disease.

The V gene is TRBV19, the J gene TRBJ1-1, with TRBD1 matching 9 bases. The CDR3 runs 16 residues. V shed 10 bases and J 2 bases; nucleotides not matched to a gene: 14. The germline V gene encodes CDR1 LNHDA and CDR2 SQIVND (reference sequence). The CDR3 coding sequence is TGTGCCACAAAAAGGGGGACAGGGAGCGTTAACACTGAAGCTTTCTTT. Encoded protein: CATKRGTGSVNTEAFF.

Written as DNA, the CDR3 is TGCGCCAGCAGCCCCGGAGAGACAGCGTTGAACACTGAAGCTTTCTTT. Protein sequence: CASSPGETALNTEAFF. The chain uses TRBV5-1 and TRBJ1-1; D is possibly TRBD1 (5 bases). CDR1 is SGHRS and CDR2 is YFSETQ in the germline V gene. The CDR3 runs to 16 residues. Between the trimmed V and J ends, which lost 4 bases and 0 bases, there was a span of 16 bases.

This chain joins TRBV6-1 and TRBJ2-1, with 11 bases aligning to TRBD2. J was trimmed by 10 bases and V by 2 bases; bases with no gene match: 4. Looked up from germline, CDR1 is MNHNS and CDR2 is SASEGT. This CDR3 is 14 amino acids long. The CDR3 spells CASSELLAGVEQFF. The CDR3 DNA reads TGTGCCAGCAGTGAATTACTAGCGGGAGTGGAGCAGTTCTTC.

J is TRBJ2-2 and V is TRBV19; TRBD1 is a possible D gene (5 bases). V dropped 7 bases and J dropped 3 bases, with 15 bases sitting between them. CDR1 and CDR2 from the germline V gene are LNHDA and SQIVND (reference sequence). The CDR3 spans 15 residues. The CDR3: CASTPPGSYTGELFF. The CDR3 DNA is TGTGCCAGTACCCCCCCAGGGTCTTACACCGGGGAGCTGTTTTTT.

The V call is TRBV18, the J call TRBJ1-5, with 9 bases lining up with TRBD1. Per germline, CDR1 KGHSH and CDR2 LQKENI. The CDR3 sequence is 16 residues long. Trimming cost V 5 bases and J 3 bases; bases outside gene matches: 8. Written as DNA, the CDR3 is TGTGCCAGCTCAGATGGTGACAGGGGGATCAATCAGCCCCAGCATTTT. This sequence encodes CASSDGDRGINQPQHF. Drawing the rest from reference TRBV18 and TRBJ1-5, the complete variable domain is NAGVMQNPRHLVRRRGQEARLRCSPMKGHSHVYWYRQLPEEGLKFMVYLQKENIIDESGMPKERFSAEFPKEGPSILRIQQVVRGDSAAYFCASSDGDRGINQPQHFGDGTRLSIL.

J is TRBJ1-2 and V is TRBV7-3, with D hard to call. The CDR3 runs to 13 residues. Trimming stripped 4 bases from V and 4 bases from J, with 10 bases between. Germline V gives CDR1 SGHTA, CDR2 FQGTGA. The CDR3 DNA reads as TGTGCCAGCAGCTCGGGATCGGGCTATGGCTACACCTTC. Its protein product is CASSSGSGYGYTF.

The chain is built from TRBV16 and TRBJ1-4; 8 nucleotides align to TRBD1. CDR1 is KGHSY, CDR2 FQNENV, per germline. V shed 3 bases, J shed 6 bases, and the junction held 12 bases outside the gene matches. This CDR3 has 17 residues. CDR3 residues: CASSHRPPAGQDEKLFF. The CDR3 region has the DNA TGTGCCAGCAGCCACCGCCCACCCGCGGGACAGGATGAAAAACTGTTTTTT.

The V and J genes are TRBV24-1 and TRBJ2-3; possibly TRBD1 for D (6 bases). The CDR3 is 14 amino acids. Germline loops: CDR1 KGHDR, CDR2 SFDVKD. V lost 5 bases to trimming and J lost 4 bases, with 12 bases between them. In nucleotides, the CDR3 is TGTGCCACCAGTGGGGCCTCAGGGGCAGATACGCAGTATTTT. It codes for CATSGASGADTQYF.

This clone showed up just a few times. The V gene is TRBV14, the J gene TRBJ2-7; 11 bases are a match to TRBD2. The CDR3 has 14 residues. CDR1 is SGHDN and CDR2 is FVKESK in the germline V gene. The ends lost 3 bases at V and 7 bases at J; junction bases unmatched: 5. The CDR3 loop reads CASSHVASGREQYF. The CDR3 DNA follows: TGTGCCAGCAGCCACGTGGCTAGCGGGAGGGAGCAGTACTTC.

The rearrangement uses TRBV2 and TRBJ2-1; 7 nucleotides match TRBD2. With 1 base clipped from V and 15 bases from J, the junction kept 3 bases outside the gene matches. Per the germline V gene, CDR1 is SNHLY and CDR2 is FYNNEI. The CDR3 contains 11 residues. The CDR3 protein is CASSEDGGGFF. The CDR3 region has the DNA TGTGCCAGCAGTGAAGACGGCGGGGGGTTCTTC.

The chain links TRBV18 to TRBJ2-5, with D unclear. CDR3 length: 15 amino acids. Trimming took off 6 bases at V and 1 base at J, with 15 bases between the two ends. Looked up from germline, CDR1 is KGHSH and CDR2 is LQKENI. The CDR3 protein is CASSASQSVQETQYF. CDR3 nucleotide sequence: TGTGCCAGCTCGGCTAGTCAGAGTGTCCAAGAGACCCAGTACTTC.

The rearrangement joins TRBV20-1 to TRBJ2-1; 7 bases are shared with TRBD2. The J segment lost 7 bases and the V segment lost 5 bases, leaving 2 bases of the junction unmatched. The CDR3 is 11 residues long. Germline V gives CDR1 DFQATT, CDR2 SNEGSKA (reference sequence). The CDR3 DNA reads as TGCAGTGCTTATAGCGGGAATGAGCAGTTCTTC. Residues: CSAYSGNEQFF.

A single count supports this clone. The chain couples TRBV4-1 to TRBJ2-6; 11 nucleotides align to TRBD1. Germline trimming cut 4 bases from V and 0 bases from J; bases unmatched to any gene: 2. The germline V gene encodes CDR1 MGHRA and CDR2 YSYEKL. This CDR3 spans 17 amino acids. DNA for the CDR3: TGCGCCAGCAGCCTCGGGACAGGGGGCTCTGGGGCCAACGTCCTGACTTTC. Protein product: CASSLGTGGSGANVLTF.

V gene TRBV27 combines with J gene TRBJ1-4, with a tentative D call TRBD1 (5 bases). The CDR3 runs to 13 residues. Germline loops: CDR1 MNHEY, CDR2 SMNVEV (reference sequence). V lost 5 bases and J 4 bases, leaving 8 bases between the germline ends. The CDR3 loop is CASSRGFNEKLFF. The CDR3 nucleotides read TGTGCCAGCAGTCGGGGGTTTAATGAAAAACTGTTTTTT.

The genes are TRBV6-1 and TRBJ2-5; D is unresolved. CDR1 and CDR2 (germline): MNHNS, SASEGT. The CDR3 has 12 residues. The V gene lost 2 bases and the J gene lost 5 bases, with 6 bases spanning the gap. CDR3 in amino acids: CASSEFSETQYF. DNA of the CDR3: TGTGCCAGCAGTGAATTCTCCGAGACCCAGTACTTC.

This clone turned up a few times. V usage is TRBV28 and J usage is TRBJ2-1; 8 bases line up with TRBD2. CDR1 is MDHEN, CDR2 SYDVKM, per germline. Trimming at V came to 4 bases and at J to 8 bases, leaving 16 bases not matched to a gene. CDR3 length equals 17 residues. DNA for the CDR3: TGTGCCAGCAGTTCGAACTCCGGGAGGGCCATAATCCATGAGCAGTTCTTC. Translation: CASSSNSGRAIIHEQFF.

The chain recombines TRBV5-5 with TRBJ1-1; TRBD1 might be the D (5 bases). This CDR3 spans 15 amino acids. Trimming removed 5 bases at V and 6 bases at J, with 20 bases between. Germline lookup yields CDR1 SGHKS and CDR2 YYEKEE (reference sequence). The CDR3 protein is CASSWGNRNSPEAFF. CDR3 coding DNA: TGTGCCAGCAGTTGGGGTAACAGGAATAGTCCTGAAGCTTTCTTT.

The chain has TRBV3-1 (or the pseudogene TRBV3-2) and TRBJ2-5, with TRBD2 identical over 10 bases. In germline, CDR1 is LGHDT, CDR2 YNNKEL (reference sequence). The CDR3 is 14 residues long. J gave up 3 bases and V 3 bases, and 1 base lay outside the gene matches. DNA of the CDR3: TGTGCCAGCAGCCATGGACTAGCGGAAGAGACCCAGTACTTC. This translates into CASSHGLAEETQYF.

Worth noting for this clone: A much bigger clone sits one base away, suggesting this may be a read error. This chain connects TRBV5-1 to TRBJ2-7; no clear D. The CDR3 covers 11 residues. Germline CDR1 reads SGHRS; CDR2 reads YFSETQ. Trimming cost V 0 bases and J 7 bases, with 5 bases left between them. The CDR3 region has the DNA TGCGCCAGCAGCTTGGACTGGGAGCAGTACTTC. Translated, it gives CASSLDWEQYF.

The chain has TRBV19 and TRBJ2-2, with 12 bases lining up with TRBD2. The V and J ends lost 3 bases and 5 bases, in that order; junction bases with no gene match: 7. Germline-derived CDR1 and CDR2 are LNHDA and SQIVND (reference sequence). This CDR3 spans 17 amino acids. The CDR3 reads CASSMASGRATTGELFF. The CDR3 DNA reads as TGTGCCAGTAGTATGGCTAGCGGGAGGGCCACGACCGGGGAGCTGTTTTTT.

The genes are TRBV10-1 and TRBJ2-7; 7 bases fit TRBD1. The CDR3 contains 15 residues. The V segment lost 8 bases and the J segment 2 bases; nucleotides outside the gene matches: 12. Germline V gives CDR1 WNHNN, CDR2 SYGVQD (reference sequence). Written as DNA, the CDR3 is TGCGCCAGCTCTGAAAGGGGGCTAGGGGCCTACGAGCAGTACTTC. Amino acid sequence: CASSERGLGAYEQYF.

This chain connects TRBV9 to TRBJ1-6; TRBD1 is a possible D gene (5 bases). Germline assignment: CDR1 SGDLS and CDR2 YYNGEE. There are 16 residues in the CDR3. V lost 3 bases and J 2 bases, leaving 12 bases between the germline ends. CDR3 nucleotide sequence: TGTGCCAGCAGCGGGGCCCAGGGCCCCTATAATTCACCCCTCCACTTT. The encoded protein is CASSGAQGPYNSPLHF.

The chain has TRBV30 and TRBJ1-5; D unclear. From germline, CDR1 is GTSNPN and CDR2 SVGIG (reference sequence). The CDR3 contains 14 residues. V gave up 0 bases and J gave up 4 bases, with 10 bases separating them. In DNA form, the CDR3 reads TGTGCCTGGAGTGTGGCAAGCGAGAATCAGCCCCAGCATTTT. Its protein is CAWSVASENQPQHF.

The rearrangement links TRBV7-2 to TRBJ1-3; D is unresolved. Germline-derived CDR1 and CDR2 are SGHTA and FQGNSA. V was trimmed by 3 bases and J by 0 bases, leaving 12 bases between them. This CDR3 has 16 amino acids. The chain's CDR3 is CASSLGPSGSGNTIYF. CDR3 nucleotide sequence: TGTGCCAGCAGCTTGGGTCCATCGGGCTCTGGAAACACCATATATTTT.

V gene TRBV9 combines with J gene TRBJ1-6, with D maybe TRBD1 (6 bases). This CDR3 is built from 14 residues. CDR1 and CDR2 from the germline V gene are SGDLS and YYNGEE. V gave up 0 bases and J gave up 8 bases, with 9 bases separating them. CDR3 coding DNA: TGTGCCAGCAGCGTAGGGGCAGGGGATTCACCCCTCCACTTT. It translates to CASSVGAGDSPLHF. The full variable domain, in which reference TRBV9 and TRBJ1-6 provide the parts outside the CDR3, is DSGVTQTPKHLITATGQRVTLRCSPRSGDLSVYWYQQSLDQGLQFLIQYYNGEERAKGNILERFSAQQFPDLHSELNLSSLELGDSALYFCASSVGAGDSPLHFGNGTRLTVT.